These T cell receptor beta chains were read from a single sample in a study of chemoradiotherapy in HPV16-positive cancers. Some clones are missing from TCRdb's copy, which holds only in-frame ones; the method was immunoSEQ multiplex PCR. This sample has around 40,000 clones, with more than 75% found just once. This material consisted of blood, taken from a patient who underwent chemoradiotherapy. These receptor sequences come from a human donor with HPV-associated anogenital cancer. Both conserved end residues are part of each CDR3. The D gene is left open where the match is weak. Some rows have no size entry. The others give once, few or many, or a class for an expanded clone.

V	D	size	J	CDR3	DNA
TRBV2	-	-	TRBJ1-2	CASTTGIYGYTF	TGTGCCAGCACAACAGGGATTTATGGCTACACCTTC
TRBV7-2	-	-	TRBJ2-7	CASSLAAAPSEQYF	TGTGCCAGCAGCTTAGCGGCGGCGCCCTCCGAGCAGTACTTC
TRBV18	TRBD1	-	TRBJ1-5	CASSPEQGVNQPQHF	TGTGCCAGCTCACCGGAGCAGGGGGTAAATCAGCCCCAGCATTTT
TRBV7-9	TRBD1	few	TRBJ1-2	CASSLGAGGHGYTF	TGTGCCAGCAGCTTAGGAGCAGGGGGTCATGGCTACACCTTC
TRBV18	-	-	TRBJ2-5	CASSPDTAETQYF	TGTGCCAGCTCACCAGATACAGCAGAGACCCAGTACTTC
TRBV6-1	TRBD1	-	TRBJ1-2	CASKNQGGEGYTF	TGTGCCAGCAAAAATCAGGGGGGTGAAGGCTACACCTTC
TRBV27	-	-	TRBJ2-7	CASTSSYLDEQYF	TGTGCCAGCACCTCCAGTTATCTGGACGAGCAGTACTTC
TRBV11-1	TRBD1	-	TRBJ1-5	CASSSGTDQPQHF	TGTGCCAGCAGCTCCGGGACAGATCAGCCCCAGCATTTT
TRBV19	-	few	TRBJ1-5	CASSIEPGNQPQHF	TGTGCCAGTAGTATTGAGCCAGGCAATCAGCCCCAGCATTTT
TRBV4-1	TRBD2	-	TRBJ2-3	CASSVTSVSTDTQYF	TGCGCCAGCAGCGTGACTAGCGTTAGCACAGATACGCAGTATTTT
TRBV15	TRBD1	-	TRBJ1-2	CATSRGDRGHPSNYGYTF	TGTGCCACCAGCAGAGGAGACAGGGGGCATCCTTCTAACTATGGCTACACCTTC
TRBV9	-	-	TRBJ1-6	CASSVSGVDSPLHF	TGTGCCAGCAGCGTTTCCGGGGTCGATTCACCCCTCCACTTT
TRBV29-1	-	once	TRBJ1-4	CSGGRGRNEKLFF	TGCAGCGGCGGACGGGGGAGGAATGAAAAACTGTTTTTT
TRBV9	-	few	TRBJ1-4	CASSVGGRNEKLFF	TGTGCCAGCAGCGTAGGAGGACGGAATGAAAAACTGTTTTTT
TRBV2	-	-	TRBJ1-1	CASSEALNTEAFF	TGTGCCAGCAGTGAAGCCCTAAACACTGAAGCTTTCTTT
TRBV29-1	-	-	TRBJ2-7	CSVRQGTFYEQYF	TGCAGCGTTCGCCAGGGCACTTTCTACGAGCAGTACTTC
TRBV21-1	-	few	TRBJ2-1	CASSKGRGTRTYNEQFF	TGTGCCAGCAGCAAAGGTCGCGGGACAAGGACCTACAATGAGCAGTTCTTC
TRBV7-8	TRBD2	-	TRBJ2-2	CASSSLAGNTGELFF	TGTGCCAGCAGCTCCCTAGCGGGTAACACCGGGGAGCTGTTTTTT
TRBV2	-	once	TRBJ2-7	CAAGRGRRGEQYF	TGTGCCGCGGGGCGGGGGCGACGGGGCGAGCAGTACTTC
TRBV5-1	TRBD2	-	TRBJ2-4	CASSLYGGGARDIQYF	TGCGCCAGCAGCTTGTACGGCGGGGGGGCCAGGGACATTCAGTACTTC
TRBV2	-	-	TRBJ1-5	CASSVGGGSQPQHF	TGTGCCAGCAGTGTTGGGGGCGGGTCTCAGCCCCAGCATTTT
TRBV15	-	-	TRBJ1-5	CATSRVGQPQHF	TGTGCCACCAGCAGAGTCGGTCAGCCCCAGCATTTT
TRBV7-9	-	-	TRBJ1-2	CASSVTEALYGYTF	TGTGCCAGCAGCGTAACGGAGGCGCTCTATGGCTACACCTTC
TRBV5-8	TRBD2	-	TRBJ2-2	CASSLAGTSGGHLTGELFF	TGTGCCAGCAGCTTGGCGGGGACTAGCGGGGGTCACCTCACCGGGGAGCTGTTTTTT
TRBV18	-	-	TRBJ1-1	CASSPPAQRRGEAFF	TGTGCCAGCTCACCACCGGCACAACGGCGAGGTGAAGCTTTCTTT
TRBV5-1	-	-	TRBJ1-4	CASRFNRQTNEKLFF	TGCGCCAGCAGATTCAATCGACAGACTAATGAAAAACTGTTTTTT
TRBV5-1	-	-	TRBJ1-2	CASSQAGTDYGYTF	TGCGCCAGCAGCCAAGCCGGGACCGACTATGGCTACACCTTC
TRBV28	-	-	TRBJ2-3	CASYQGTTDTQYF	TGTGCCAGCTATCAGGGAACCACAGATACGCAGTATTTT
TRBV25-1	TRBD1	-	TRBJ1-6	CASSEYKGQGESPLHF	TGTGCCAGCAGTGAATATAAGGGACAGGGGGAATCACCCCTCCACTTT
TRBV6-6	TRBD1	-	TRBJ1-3	CASRAPGQGNTIYF	TGTGCCAGCAGAGCACCGGGACAGGGAAACACCATATATTTT
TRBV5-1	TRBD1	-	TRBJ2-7	CASSSWDRGVDEQYF	TGCGCCAGCAGCTCCTGGGACAGGGGAGTGGACGAGCAGTACTTC
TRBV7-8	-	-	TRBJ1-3	CASSLGGFIYF	TGTGCCAGCAGCTTAGGGGGGTTCATATATTTT
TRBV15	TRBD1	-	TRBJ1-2	CATSRGGTGNLFHYGYTF	TGTGCCACCAGCAGAGGCGGGACAGGGAATTTGTTTCACTATGGCTACACCTTC
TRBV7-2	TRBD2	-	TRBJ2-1	CASSLRGLAGGNNEQFF	TGTGCCAGCAGCCTTAGGGGACTAGCGGGGGGGAACAATGAGCAGTTCTTC
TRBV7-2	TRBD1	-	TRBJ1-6	CASSLDRGGSPLHF	TGTGCCAGCAGCTTGGACAGGGGTGGGTCACCCCTCCACTTT
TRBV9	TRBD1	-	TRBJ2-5	CASSSLTGAYQETQYF	TGTGCCAGCAGCAGTCTTACAGGGGCGTACCAAGAGACCCAGTACTTC
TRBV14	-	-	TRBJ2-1	CASSLGGPLEQFF	TGTGCCAGCAGCCTCGGGGGGCCCTTAGAGCAGTTCTTC
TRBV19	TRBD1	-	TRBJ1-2	CASSLVGGQGYGYTF	TGTGCCAGTAGTCTGGTCGGAGGACAGGGATATGGCTACACCTTC
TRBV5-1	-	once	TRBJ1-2	CASSSQGPNHGYTF	TGCGCCAGCAGTTCACAGGGTCCCAACCATGGCTACACCTTC
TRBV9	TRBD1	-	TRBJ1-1	CASSVGGQGLFTEAFF	TGTGCCAGCAGCGTAGGGGGACAGGGGTTGTTCACTGAAGCTTTCTTT